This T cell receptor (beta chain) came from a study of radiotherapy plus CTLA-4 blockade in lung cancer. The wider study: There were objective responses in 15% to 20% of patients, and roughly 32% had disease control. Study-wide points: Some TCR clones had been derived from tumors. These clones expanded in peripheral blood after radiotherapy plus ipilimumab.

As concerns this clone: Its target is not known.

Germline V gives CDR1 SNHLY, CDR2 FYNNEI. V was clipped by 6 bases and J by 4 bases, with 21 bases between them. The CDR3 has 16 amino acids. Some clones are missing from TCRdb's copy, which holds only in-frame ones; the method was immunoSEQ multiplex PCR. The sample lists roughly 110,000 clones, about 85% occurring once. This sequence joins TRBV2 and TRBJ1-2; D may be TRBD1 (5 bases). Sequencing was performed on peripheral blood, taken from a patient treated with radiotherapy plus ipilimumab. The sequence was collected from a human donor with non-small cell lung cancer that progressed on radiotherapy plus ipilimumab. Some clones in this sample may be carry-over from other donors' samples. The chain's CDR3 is CASREQPGLMGYGYTF. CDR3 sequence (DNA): TGTGCCAGCAGGGAACAACCGGGACTAATGGGCTATGGCTACACCTTC.